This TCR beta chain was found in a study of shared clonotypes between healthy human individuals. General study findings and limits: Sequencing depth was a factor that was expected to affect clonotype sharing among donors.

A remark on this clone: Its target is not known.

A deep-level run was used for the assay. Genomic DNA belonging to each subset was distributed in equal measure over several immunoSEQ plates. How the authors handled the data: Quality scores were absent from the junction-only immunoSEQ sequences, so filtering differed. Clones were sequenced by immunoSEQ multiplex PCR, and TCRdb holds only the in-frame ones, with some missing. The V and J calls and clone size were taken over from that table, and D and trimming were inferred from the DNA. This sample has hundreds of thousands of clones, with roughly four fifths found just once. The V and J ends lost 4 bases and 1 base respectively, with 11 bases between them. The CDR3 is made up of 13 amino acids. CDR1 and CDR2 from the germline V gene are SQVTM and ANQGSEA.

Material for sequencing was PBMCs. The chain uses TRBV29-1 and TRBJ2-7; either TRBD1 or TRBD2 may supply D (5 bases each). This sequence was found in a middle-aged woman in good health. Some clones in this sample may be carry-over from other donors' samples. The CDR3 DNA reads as TGCAGCGTTGCAGAGGGGAGTTCCTACGAGCAGTACTTC. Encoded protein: CSVAEGSSYEQYF.